A selection of T cell receptor beta chains follows, all from one sample in a study of T cells after yellow fever vaccination. TCRdb analysed the 5' RACE reads with MiXCR anew, one entry per CDR3 protein. The sample yields 320,000 or so distinct CDR3 sequences, approximately 8% seen once. The material sequenced was PBMCs, taken approximately 40 days after the first yellow fever vaccination. These receptors originate from a man aged 18 to 29 who received the YFV17D yellow fever vaccine. Each CDR3 is given with its conserved first and last residue. The order of the fields is V gene, clone size, J gene, D gene, CDR3 protein, CDR3 DNA. The D gene is left open where the match is weak. Clone size appears in some rows only: once, few, many, or a class for an expanded clone.

TRBV20-1	.	TRBJ2-7	TRBD1	CSANPTGGYEQYF	TGCAGTGCTAACCCGACAGGGGGGTACGAGCAGTACTTC
TRBV7-9	.	TRBJ1-1	.	CASSPLRTEAFF	TGTGCCAGCAGCCCCTTGCGCACTGAAGCTTTCTTT
TRBV23-1	.	TRBJ2-2	TRBD1	CASSPGTGRWTGELFF	TGCGCCAGCAGCCCAGGGACAGGCCGTTGGACCGGGGAGCTGTTTTTT
TRBV4-3	many	TRBJ2-2	.	CASSLRPVVAENTGELFF	TGCGCCAGCAGCCTACGCCCGGTGGTAGCGGAAAACACCGGGGAGCTGTTTTTT
TRBV4-2	.	TRBJ2-5	TRBD1	CASSQGTGQETQYF	TGTGCCAGCAGCCAAGGGACAGGCCAAGAGACCCAGTACTTC
TRBV10-3	.	TRBJ2-3	.	CAIKGRGAPGTQYF	TGTGCCATCAAGGGCAGAGGGGCCCCGGGAACGCAGTATTTT
TRBV4-3	many	TRBJ2-1	.	CASSQGTARYNEQFF	TGCGCCAGCAGCCAAGGGACAGCCCGCTACAATGAGCAGTTCTTC
TRBV29-1	many	TRBJ1-1	TRBD1	CSVLGGVTMNTEAFF	TGCAGCGTTTTAGGGGGCGTAACCATGAACACTGAAGCTTTCTTT
TRBV7-2	few	TRBJ1-3	.	CASTSSPFGRGDTIYF	TGTGCCAGCACGTCTTCTCCTTTTGGCAGGGGTGACACCATATATTTT
TRBV5-1	few	TRBJ2-7	TRBD2	CASRSQGSGEYEQYF	TGCGCCAGCCGGTCCCAGGGAAGCGGGGAATACGAGCAGTACTTC
TRBV5-1	.	TRBJ2-3	.	CASSFGGGEEDTQYF	TGCGCCAGCAGCTTCGGTGGCGGGGAAGAAGATACGCAGTATTTT
TRBV5-6	few	TRBJ2-7	.	CASSLDVGYHSYEQYF	TGTGCCAGCAGCTTGGATGTGGGCTATCACTCCTACGAGCAGTACTTC
TRBV12-3/TRBV12-4	.	TRBJ2-2	.	CAIQGGELFF	TGTGCCATCCAGGGAGGGGAGCTGTTTTTT
TRBV7-9	few	TRBJ2-2	.	CASSLGDSTGELFF	TGTGCCAGCAGCTTAGGAGATAGCACCGGGGAGCTGTTTTTT
TRBV25-1	.	TRBJ1-1	.	CASSDPNTEAFF	TGTGCCAGCAGTGATCCTAACACTGAAGCTTTCTTT
TRBV4-1	.	TRBJ2-5	.	CASRGILQETQYF	TGCGCCAGCAGGGGCATCTTACAAGAGACCCAGTACTTC
TRBV12-3/TRBV12-4	.	TRBJ1-2	.	CASSFHPVGYTF	TGTGCCAGCAGTTTTCATCCCGTTGGCTACACCTTC
TRBV7-2	.	TRBJ2-2	.	CASSYPRAQPNTGELFF	TGTGCCAGCAGCTACCCCCGGGCTCAACCGAACACCGGGGAGCTGTTTTTT
TRBV10-3	.	TRBJ1-1	.	CAISDRVPNTEAFF	TGTGCCATCAGCGACCGGGTCCCGAACACTGAAGCTTTCTTT
TRBV10-3	few	TRBJ1-1	TRBD1	CAISEGQGRSTEAFF	TGTGCCATCAGTGAAGGACAGGGGCGGAGCACTGAAGCTTTCTTT
TRBV25-1	few	TRBJ2-3	TRBD2	CASRPRGGASTDTQYF	TGTGCCAGCAGGCCCCGGGGGGGGGCGAGCACAGATACGCAGTATTTT
TRBV11-2	.	TRBJ2-7	TRBD2	CASRFSGGAQVQYF	TGTGCCAGCAGATTTAGCGGGGGGGCTCAGGTGCAGTACTTC
TRBV12-3/TRBV12-4	.	TRBJ2-6	.	CTSSDPHPGFSGANVLTF	TGTACCAGCAGTGACCCACATCCAGGGTTCTCTGGGGCCAACGTCCTGACTTTC
TRBV20-1	few	TRBJ2-4	TRBD2	CSAGTSGSGAKNIQYF	TGCAGTGCTGGGACTAGCGGGTCTGGGGCCAAAAACATTCAGTACTTC
TRBV4-3	.	TRBJ1-2	.	CASSQDNNYGYTF	TGCGCCAGCAGCCAAGATAACAACTATGGCTACACCTTC
TRBV5-4	few	TRBJ2-1	TRBD2	CASSWASGGTYNEQFF	TGTGCCAGCAGCTGGGCCAGCGGGGGGACCTACAATGAGCAGTTCTTC
TRBV5-1	few	TRBJ2-7	TRBD1	CASSWGTGTYEQYF	TGCGCCAGCAGCTGGGGGACAGGGACCTACGAGCAGTACTTC
TRBV10-3	.	TRBJ2-7	.	CAIRRDYEQYF	TGTGCCATCAGACGGGACTACGAGCAGTACTTC
TRBV5-4	once	TRBJ2-7	.	CASSHSSSYEQYF	TGTGCCAGCAGTCACAGTAGCTCCTACGAGCAGTACTTC
TRBV7-3	many	TRBJ1-1	.	CASSQGHQTEAFF	TGTGCCAGCAGCCAGGGACATCAGACTGAAGCTTTCTTT
TRBV6-1	.	TRBJ1-6	.	CASKHNPNSPLHF	TGTGCCAGCAAACACAACCCTAATTCACCCCTCCACTTT
TRBV7-6	few	TRBJ1-1	.	CASSFGGPLEAFF	TGTGCCAGCAGCTTTGGGGGACCACTAGAAGCTTTCTTT
TRBV7-9	few	TRBJ2-1	TRBD2	CASSSGLAGGHYNEQFF	TGTGCCAGCAGCTCCGGACTAGCGGGGGGGCACTACAATGAGCAGTTCTTC
TRBV4-2	.	TRBJ2-1	TRBD2	CASSHRLAGYNEQFF	TGTGCCAGCAGCCACAGACTAGCGGGGTACAATGAGCAGTTCTTC
TRBV20-1	few	TRBJ2-3	TRBD2	CSARPAGLAATDTQYF	TGCAGTGCTAGGCCTGCGGGACTAGCGGCTACAGATACGCAGTATTTT
TRBV20-1	.	TRBJ1-1	.	CSAWDGRNTEAFF	TGCAGTGCGTGGGACGGCAGGAACACTGAAGCTTTCTTT
TRBV15	.	TRBJ2-5	.	CATSRDLAETQYF	TGTGCCACCAGCAGAGATTTAGCGGAGACCCAGTACTTC
TRBV5-1	few	TRBJ1-4	TRBD1	CASSAAGTGKNEKLFF	TGCGCCAGCAGCGCCGCGGGGACAGGGAAAAATGAAAAACTGTTTTTT
TRBV12-3/TRBV12-4	many	TRBJ2-3	.	CASSLASGGIDTQYF	TGTGCCAGCAGTTTAGCATCGGGGGGCATAGATACGCAGTATTTT
TRBV6-1	many	TRBJ2-3	TRBD2	CASTTSGADTQYF	TGTGCCAGCACCACTAGCGGGGCAGATACGCAGTATTTT